A single sample is the source of the 30 T cell receptor beta chains below, sequenced in a study of metastatic and nonmetastatic thyroid tumors. Among the patients, none had received any treatment before thyroid surgery. Using MiXCR, TCRdb reanalyzed the PCR reads. The sample lists tens of thousands of clones, 10% to 15% occurring once. The sequenced sample was blood. The receptors shown here come from a female donor with papillary thyroid cancer or a benign thyroid nodule (not recorded which). Some clones in this sample may be carry-over from other donors' samples.

V gene TRBV5-5 combines with J gene TRBJ2-7; D remains unclear. Per the germline V gene, CDR1 is SGHKS and CDR2 is YYEKEE (reference sequence). V gave up 4 bases and J gave up 7 bases, with 12 bases separating them. This CDR3 is built from 12 residues. The CDR3 region is CASSPPYVEQYF. CDR3 sequence (DNA): TGTGCCAGCAGCCCTCCTTATGTGGAGCAGTACTTC.

The sample holds many counts of this clone. The chain links TRBV25-1 to TRBJ1-2; D ambiguous. The germline V gene encodes CDR1 MGHDK and CDR2 SYGVNS. The CDR3 runs 12 residues. The V end lost 4 bases, the J end lost 6 bases, and 9 bases lay between the germline ends. CDR3 nucleotides: TGTGCCAGCAGTGCGGGGTGGCATGGCTACACCTTC. It encodes CASSAGWHGYTF.

The genes are TRBV11-1 and TRBJ2-1, with D hard to call. CDR1 is SGHAT, CDR2 FQDESV, per germline (reference sequence). The CDR3 spans 15 residues. V was cut by 1 base and J by 6 bases, with 13 bases left in between. CDR3 sequence reads: CASSLGLLSFNEQFF. CDR3 in DNA: TGTGCCAGCAGCTTAGGCCTTTTAAGTTTCAATGAGCAGTTCTTC. Combining the CDR3 with reference TRBV11-1 and TRBJ2-1 gives the whole variable domain EAEVAQSPRYKITEKSQAVAFWCDPISGHATLYWYRQILGQGPELLVQFQDESVVDDSQLPKDRFSAERLKGVDSTLKIQPAELGDSAMYLCASSLGLLSFNEQFFGPGTRLTVL.

This clone was counted only a few times. The chain recombines TRBV6-1 with TRBJ2-7; D unresolved. Germline V gives CDR1 MNHNS, CDR2 SASEGT. This CDR3 has 15 residues. Deletions cut 7 bases from V and 1 base from J, with 17 bases between. CDR3 coding DNA: TGTGCCAGCACCGCGGTTCCCGAAACGTCCTACGAGCAGTACTTC. Protein product: CASTAVPETSYEQYF.

The CDR3 DNA reads TGTGCCAGCAGACTTTGCGGGGGAGGGCTGTACGAGCAGTACTTC. Translation: CASRLCGGGLYEQYF. The genes are TRBV6-1 and TRBJ2-7, with 7 positions matching TRBD2. In germline, CDR1 is MNHNS, CDR2 SASEGT. This CDR3 spans 15 amino acids. V gave up 6 bases and J gave up 4 bases; unmatched junction bases: 12.

This clone was detected many times. This rearrangement joins TRBV2 to TRBJ1-1; no reliable D call. The CDR3 has 14 residues. The V gene's germline CDR1 is SNHLY and CDR2 FYNNEI. V was clipped by 7 bases and J by 1 base, with 13 bases between them. CDR3 DNA sequence: TGTGCCAGCACTAAGGAGGTCAGGAACACTGAAGCTTTCTTT. Its translation: CASTKEVRNTEAFF.

The rearrangement joins TRBV7-3 to TRBJ2-5; D is perhaps TRBD2 (6 bases). The V gene's germline CDR1 is SGHTA and CDR2 FQGTGA. Trimming pared 5 bases from V and 1 base from J, leaving 11 bases between. The CDR3 length is 14 residues. The CDR3: CASSLLGGQETQYF. Written as DNA, the CDR3 is TGTGCCAGCAGCCTGCTGGGGGGCCAAGAGACCCAGTACTTC.

In regard to this clone: A read error may be the cause here, since a much bigger clone is one base away. The chain is built from TRBV3-1 and TRBJ1-4, with D tentatively TRBD1 (6 bases). The CDR3 consists of 16 residues. Germline assignment: CDR1 LGHDT and CDR2 YNNKEL (reference sequence). The CDR3 nucleotides are TGTGCCAACAGCCAAGACACGGGGGCTATAAATGAAAAACTGTTTTTT. It yields the protein CANSQDTGAINEKLFF.

This clone showed up many times. The chain employs TRBV24-1 and TRBJ2-1; D is unresolved. Germline V gives CDR1 KGHDR, CDR2 SFDVKD. With 3 bases removed from V and 2 bases from J, the gap between germline ends came to 10 bases. The CDR3 sequence is 15 residues long. The CDR3, as DNA: TGTGCCACCAGTGATATTGCGGAAACCTACAATGAGCAGTTCTTC. Encoded protein: CATSDIAETYNEQFF.

This clone showed up many times. The chain has TRBV11-2 and TRBJ1-3; no clear D. Germline V gene data show CDR1 as SGHAT and CDR2 as FQNNGV. V was cut by 1 base and J by 4 bases, with 11 bases left in between. CDR3 length: 15 amino acids. CDR3 protein: CASSLGGNPGNTIYF. DNA for the CDR3: TGTGCCAGCAGCTTAGGAGGGAACCCCGGAAACACCATATATTTT.

This clone was recorded a few times. The V and J genes are TRBV19 and TRBJ2-1; 9 positions agree with TRBD2. The CDR3 is 21 residues long. With 3 bases clipped from V and 0 bases from J, the junction kept 18 bases outside the gene matches. Germline V CDR1 and CDR2: LNHDA, SQIVND (reference sequence). For the CDR3, the DNA is TGTGCCAGTAGTATGGGTGCGGGAGGGTCATTGCGAAAGGGCTCCTACAATGAGCAGTTCTTC. It is translated as CASSMGAGGSLRKGSYNEQFF.

This chain connects TRBV28 to TRBJ2-1, with 7 bases fitting TRBD1. The V and J ends lost 6 bases and 1 base, in that order; junction bases with no gene match: 15. The germline V gene has CDR1 MDHEN and CDR2 SYDVKM. The CDR3 runs to 18 residues. CDR3 protein: CASSQVYRGSSSYNEQFF. Here the CDR3 DNA reads TGTGCCAGCAGCCAGGTGTACAGGGGATCGAGTTCCTACAATGAGCAGTTCTTC.

This chain uses TRBV11-2 with TRBJ2-2; TRBD2 matches at 7 bases. This CDR3 comprises 16 residues. Trimming removed 10 bases from V and 4 bases from J; junction bases left unmatched: 15. Per the germline V gene, CDR1 is SGHAT and CDR2 is FQNNGV. CDR3 loop: CAISFTAGTTTGELFF. Written as DNA, the CDR3 is TGTGCCATCAGTTTTACTGCCGGGACTACCACCGGGGAGCTGTTTTTT.

In its sample, this clone was seen many times. The chain combines TRBV5-6 with TRBJ1-1; D is perhaps TRBD1 (5 bases). Germline V gives CDR1 SGHDT, CDR2 YYEEEE. The ends were cut back, 5 bases at V and 4 bases at J, with 15 bases in the middle. CDR3 length equals 14 residues. CDR3 in amino acids: CASRPGAWSTEAFF. The CDR3 DNA sequence: TGTGCCAGCAGACCCGGGGCCTGGTCCACTGAAGCTTTCTTT.

The chain combines TRBV9 with TRBJ2-1; D is perhaps TRBD1 (5 bases). The CDR3 length is 15 residues. CDR1 SGDLS and CDR2 YYNGEE come from the germline V gene. V lost 0 bases and J 7 bases, leaving 14 bases between the germline ends. CDR3 residues: CASSVGWGHENEQFF. The CDR3 nucleotides read TGTGCCAGCAGCGTAGGTTGGGGCCACGAGAATGAGCAGTTCTTC.

This clone has a count of ten or more. The chain is built from TRBV7-9 and TRBJ2-2, with D tentatively TRBD2 (5 bases). The germline V gene has CDR1 SEHNR and CDR2 FQNEAQ (reference sequence). V shed 2 bases and J shed 1 base, with 14 bases lying between them. This CDR3 region has 17 residues. In DNA, the CDR3 is TGTGCCAGCAGCTTATTTGCAGGACTCTTGAACACCGGGGAGCTGTTTTTT. Its protein is CASSLFAGLLNTGELFF.

In its sample, this clone was seen many times. Just one base apart from a much larger clone, this may be a read error. Other nucleotide sequences in the sample specify the same CDR3. The J gene is TRBJ1-6, the V gene TRBV12-3 or TRBV12-4; D is possibly TRBD1 (6 bases). CDR3 length: 17 amino acids. The V gene lost 9 bases and the J gene lost 9 bases, with 27 bases spanning the gap. CDR3 in DNA: TGTGCCAGGACGGACCCGGGACACCAGAATAAAGGTTCACCCCTCCACTTT. It codes for CARTDPGHQNKGSPLHF.

This clone was counted at least ten times. One end of the junction is discordant with germline, which a read error may explain. The chain carries TRBV20-1 and TRBJ1-2, with 9 positions matching TRBD1. The CDR3 length is 14 residues. The germline gives CDR1 DFQATT, CDR2 SNEGSKA (reference sequence). The CDR3 DNA reads as TGCAGTGCCCTTGGGGGACAGGGTCCCAATGGCAACACCTTC. Translating it yields CSALGGQGPNGNTF.

V is TRBV5-4 and J is TRBJ2-7; TRBD1 aligns across 7 bases. Germline CDR1 reads SGHNT; CDR2 reads YYREEE (reference sequence). With 6 bases clipped from V and 10 bases from J, the junction kept 16 bases outside the gene matches. This CDR3 is built from 14 residues. The chain's CDR3 is CASILPGTAPGQYF. CDR3 coding DNA: TGTGCCAGCATCCTTCCGGGGACAGCCCCGGGTCAGTACTTC.

This chain links TRBV28 with TRBJ1-1, with D unresolved. This CDR3 has 12 amino acids. Trimming cost V 5 bases and J 0 bases, with 4 bases left between them. Germline CDR1 MDHEN, CDR2 SYDVKM. In DNA form, the CDR3 reads TGTGCCAGCAGTCATATGAACACTGAAGCTTTCTTT. Translated: CASSHMNTEAFF.

This clone has at least ten counts. The V and J genes are TRBV6-1 and TRBJ2-3; 7 nucleotides line up with TRBD2. CDR3 length: 13 residues. Trimming removed 8 bases from V and 3 bases from J; junction bases left unmatched: 5. Germline assignment: CDR1 MNHNS and CDR2 SASEGT. The CDR3 is CASGERETDTQYF. The CDR3, as DNA: TGTGCCAGCGGGGAGCGGGAAACAGATACGCAGTATTTT.

In this sample, this clone turned up many times. The chain links TRBV6-6 to TRBJ1-4; D is unclear. CDR3 length: 14 residues. The V end lost 2 bases, the J end lost 8 bases, and 12 bases lay between the germline ends. Germline V lookup: CDR1 MNHNY, CDR2 SVGAGI (reference sequence). The CDR3 nucleotides are TGTGCCAGCAGTTACAGGGCGGAGGGAGAAAAACTGTTTTTT. Its protein is CASSYRAEGEKLFF.

This clone was recorded many times. The chain has TRBV6-2 or TRBV6-3 and TRBJ2-1; D is possibly TRBD2 (6 bases). CDR3 length equals 12 residues. From germline, CDR1 is MNHEY and CDR2 SVGEGT. V lost 6 bases and J 8 bases, leaving 11 bases between the germline ends. This CDR3 reads CASSKLADEQFF. The CDR3 DNA is TGTGCCAGCAGCAAACTAGCCGATGAGCAGTTCTTC.

There are many counts of this clone. V and J are TRBV6-1 and TRBJ1-1; the match to TRBD1 covers 7 bases. Germline V gene data show CDR1 as MNHNS and CDR2 as SASEGT. The J segment lost 0 bases and the V segment lost 10 bases, leaving 5 bases of the junction unmatched. This CDR3 comprises 13 residues. CDR3 loop: CATGDSLNTEAFF. As DNA, the CDR3 is TGTGCCACCGGGGACAGCTTGAACACTGAAGCTTTCTTT.

This clone appeared many times. The chain carries TRBV10-3 and TRBJ2-3; 8 bases are shared with TRBD1. From germline, CDR1 is ENHRY and CDR2 SYGVKD. The CDR3 runs to 14 residues. V was pared by 10 bases and J by 0 bases, with 6 bases of the junction left unmatched. CDR3 DNA: TGTGCCACCAAGGGACAGGTTAGCACAGATACGCAGTATTTT. This sequence encodes CATKGQVSTDTQYF.

There are many counts of this clone. This chain uses TRBV5-1 with TRBJ1-6; no firm D call. CDR1 is SGHRS, CDR2 YFSETQ, per germline. This CDR3 spans 17 amino acids. The V end was cut by 0 bases, the J end by 8 bases, with 18 bases between. The CDR3 reads CASSLGSGNPADSPLHF. The DNA of the CDR3 is TGCGCCAGCAGCTTGGGGTCAGGCAACCCGGCGGATTCACCCCTCCACTTT.

This clone has a handful of counts. This CDR3 is CAIRETGANTEAFF. DNA for the CDR3: TGTGCCATCAGAGAGACAGGGGCGAACACTGAAGCTTTCTTT. The J gene is TRBJ1-1, the V gene TRBV10-3; 8 nucleotides line up with TRBD1. V gave up 6 bases and J gave up 1 base; unmatched junction bases: 4. The germline V gene has CDR1 ENHRY and CDR2 SYGVKD. The CDR3 spans 14 residues.

This clone was picked up one time. The CDR3 reads CSSPTGGRYEQYF. The DNA for the CDR3 is TGCAGTTCTCCGACAGGTGGGAGATACGAGCAGTACTTC. J is TRBJ2-7 and V is TRBV20-1, with D possibly TRBD1 on 6 matching bases. The CDR3 runs to 13 residues. CDR1 and CDR2 (germline): DFQATT, SNEGSKA (reference sequence). V was pared by 8 bases and J by 4 bases, with 18 bases between.

This clone was detected ten times or more. The rearrangement uses TRBV9 and TRBJ2-7; either TRBD1 or TRBD2 may supply D (5 bases each). This CDR3 contains 15 residues. From germline, CDR1 is SGDLS and CDR2 YYNGEE. Deletions cut 4 bases from V and 0 bases from J, with 14 bases between. The chain's CDR3 is CASSPEGSPSYEQYF. The CDR3 region has the DNA TGTGCCAGCAGCCCCGAGGGGAGCCCCTCCTACGAGCAGTACTTC.

There are many counts of this clone. J is TRBJ2-1 and V is TRBV4-1, with D possibly matching TRBD1 (6 bases). Trimming took 4 bases from V and 10 from J, leaving 14 bases between them. Germline V gives CDR1 MGHRA, CDR2 YSYEKL. The CDR3 runs 13 residues. This chain's CDR3 is CASSPGVSAEQFF. In DNA form, the CDR3 reads TGCGCCAGCAGCCCAGGGGTAAGCGCCGAGCAGTTCTTC.